These T cell receptor beta chains were read from a single sample in a study of shared clonotypes between healthy human individuals. Some clones are missing from TCRdb's copy, which holds only in-frame ones; the method was immunoSEQ multiplex PCR. The repertoire holds roughly 2,000,000 clones, with roughly 95% as singletons. Sequenced sample: naive CD8+ T cells sorted from blood. The origin of the receptors is a man between 18 and 35 years old in good health. Both conserved end residues are part of each CDR3. The order of the fields is D gene, V gene, J gene, clone size, CDR3 protein, CDR3 DNA. D genes are given only for firm matches. Clone size is not always given. Where it is, it says once, few, many or a class for expanded clones.

D gene: NA; V gene: TRBV19; J gene: TRBJ2-2; clone size: NA; CDR3 protein: CASRFAAGELFF; CDR3 DNA: TGTGCCAGTAGGTTTGCGGCCGGGGAGCTGTTTTTT
D gene: NA; V gene: TRBV5-6; J gene: TRBJ2-3; clone size: NA; CDR3 protein: CASSSWGNRTDTQYF; CDR3 DNA: TGTGCCAGCAGCTCTTGGGGGAACCGCACAGATACGCAGTATTTT
D gene: NA; V gene: TRBV18; J gene: TRBJ2-1; clone size: NA; CDR3 protein: CASSPAQGDNEQFF; CDR3 DNA: TGTGCCAGCTCACCAGCACAGGGAGACAATGAGCAGTTCTTC
D gene: NA; V gene: TRBV6-5; J gene: TRBJ2-7; clone size: NA; CDR3 protein: CASQGTSSYEQYF; CDR3 DNA: TGTGCCAGCCAGGGCACGAGCTCCTACGAGCAGTACTTC
D gene: NA; V gene: TRBV10-2; J gene: TRBJ2-2; clone size: NA; CDR3 protein: CASMYQPSGELFF; CDR3 DNA: TGCGCCAGCATGTATCAACCCTCCGGGGAGCTGTTTTTT
D gene: NA; V gene: TRBV2; J gene: TRBJ2-3; clone size: NA; CDR3 protein: CASSEVGFTDTQYF; CDR3 DNA: TGTGCCAGCAGTGAAGTTGGGTTTACAGATACGCAGTATTTT
D gene: NA; V gene: TRBV28; J gene: TRBJ2-7; clone size: NA; CDR3 protein: CASSPTAPYEQYF; CDR3 DNA: TGTGCCAGCAGCCCGACAGCACCCTACGAGCAGTACTTC
D gene: NA; V gene: TRBV28; J gene: TRBJ1-6; clone size: NA; CDR3 protein: CASSSEGYSYNSPLHF; CDR3 DNA: TGTGCCAGCAGCAGCGAGGGCTACTCTTATAATTCACCCCTCCACTTT
D gene: TRBD2; V gene: TRBV27; J gene: TRBJ2-1; clone size: NA; CDR3 protein: CASSFQPGGFNEQFF; CDR3 DNA: TGTGCCAGCAGTTTCCAACCGGGGGGATTCAATGAGCAGTTCTTC
D gene: TRBD1; V gene: TRBV5-5; J gene: TRBJ2-2; clone size: NA; CDR3 protein: CASSLEWVRGRVYSGELFF; CDR3 DNA: TGTGCCAGCAGCTTGGAGTGGGTCAGGGGGCGAGTATATTCCGGGGAGCTGTTTTTT
D gene: NA; V gene: TRBV4-1; J gene: TRBJ2-7; clone size: NA; CDR3 protein: CASSQVAGSSYEQYF; CDR3 DNA: TGCGCCAGCAGCCAAGTGGCTGGCAGCTCCTACGAGCAGTACTTC
D gene: TRBD2; V gene: TRBV5-1; J gene: TRBJ2-2; clone size: NA; CDR3 protein: CASSFRRGTTGELFF; CDR3 DNA: TGCGCCAGCAGCTTTCGGCGGGGGACCACCGGGGAGCTGTTTTTT
D gene: NA; V gene: TRBV4-1; J gene: TRBJ2-5; clone size: NA; CDR3 protein: CASSRGAGIQETQYF; CDR3 DNA: TGCGCCAGCAGCCGGGGGGCCGGGATTCAAGAGACCCAGTACTTC
D gene: NA; V gene: TRBV21-1; J gene: TRBJ1-4; clone size: NA; CDR3 protein: CASSSPGHSSTNEKLFF; CDR3 DNA: TGTGCCAGCAGCAGCCCGGGACACAGCTCAACTAATGAAAAACTGTTTTTT
D gene: NA; V gene: TRBV7-8; J gene: TRBJ2-3; clone size: NA; CDR3 protein: CASSLGGSSWDTQYF; CDR3 DNA: TGTGCCAGCAGCTTAGGTGGGAGTAGTTGGGATACGCAGTATTTT
D gene: TRBD1; V gene: TRBV23-1; J gene: TRBJ1-4; clone size: NA; CDR3 protein: CASSPRQGNEKLFF; CDR3 DNA: TGCGCCAGCAGTCCCCGACAGGGCAATGAAAAACTGTTTTTT
D gene: NA; V gene: TRBV5-4; J gene: TRBJ2-7; clone size: NA; CDR3 protein: CASSLYVGYEQYF; CDR3 DNA: TGTGCCAGCAGCTTGTATGTCGGCTACGAGCAGTACTTC
D gene: TRBD1; V gene: TRBV6-4; J gene: TRBJ2-7; clone size: NA; CDR3 protein: CASSDSAPGQGGIPYEQYF; CDR3 DNA: TGTGCCAGCAGTGACTCAGCCCCGGGACAGGGGGGGATCCCCTACGAGCAGTACTTC
D gene: TRBD2; V gene: TRBV9; J gene: TRBJ2-1; clone size: NA; CDR3 protein: CASSGGLAKYNEQFF; CDR3 DNA: TGTGCCAGCAGTGGAGGACTAGCGAAATACAATGAGCAGTTCTTC
D gene: TRBD2; V gene: TRBV19; J gene: TRBJ2-7; clone size: NA; CDR3 protein: CASSPGLADSYEQYF; CDR3 DNA: TGTGCCAGTAGTCCGGGACTAGCGGATTCCTACGAGCAGTACTTC
D gene: NA; V gene: TRBV11-2; J gene: TRBJ1-2; clone size: NA; CDR3 protein: CASSSGWDGYTF; CDR3 DNA: TGTGCCAGCAGCTCTGGTTGGGATGGCTACACCTTC
D gene: NA; V gene: TRBV6-5; J gene: TRBJ1-2; clone size: NA; CDR3 protein: CASSYLEMGRNYGYTF; CDR3 DNA: TGTGCCAGCAGTTACCTCGAGATGGGGAGAAACTATGGCTACACCTTC
D gene: NA; V gene: TRBV5-1; J gene: TRBJ2-7; clone size: NA; CDR3 protein: CASSLGGGSAYEQYF; CDR3 DNA: TGCGCCAGCAGCTTGGGTGGCGGGTCTGCCTACGAGCAGTACTTC
D gene: NA; V gene: TRBV28; J gene: TRBJ1-6; clone size: few; CDR3 protein: CASRHPREGRSPLHF; CDR3 DNA: TGTGCCAGCAGACATCCCAGGGAGGGTCGTTCACCCCTCCACTTT
D gene: NA; V gene: TRBV11-1; J gene: TRBJ1-4; clone size: NA; CDR3 protein: CASSLPEGDEKLFF; CDR3 DNA: TGTGCCAGCAGCTTACCGGAGGGGGATGAAAAACTGTTTTTT
D gene: NA; V gene: TRBV30; J gene: TRBJ1-1; clone size: NA; CDR3 protein: CAWGGQWNTEAFF; CDR3 DNA: TGTGCCTGGGGGGGACAATGGAACACTGAAGCTTTCTTT
D gene: NA; V gene: TRBV7-6; J gene: TRBJ1-2; clone size: once; CDR3 protein: CASSEAVTGPINTF; CDR3 DNA: TGTGCCAGCAGCGAAGCTGTCACAGGGCCGATAAACACCTTC
D gene: NA; V gene: TRBV12-1; J gene: TRBJ1-5; clone size: NA; CDR3 protein: CASSFSRATNDQPQHF; CDR3 DNA: TGTGCCAGCAGCTTTTCGCGGGCCACGAACGATCAGCCCCAGCATTTT
D gene: TRBD2; V gene: TRBV30; J gene: TRBJ2-3; clone size: NA; CDR3 protein: CAWSASGATDTQYF; CDR3 DNA: TGTGCCTGGAGTGCTAGCGGAGCCACAGATACGCAGTATTTT
D gene: NA; V gene: TRBV5-1; J gene: TRBJ1-1; clone size: NA; CDR3 protein: CASSLAVNTEAFF; CDR3 DNA: TGCGCCAGCAGCTTGGCAGTTAACACTGAAGCTTTCTTT
D gene: TRBD1; V gene: TRBV7-9; J gene: TRBJ2-7; clone size: NA; CDR3 protein: CASSLMGQPVYEQYF; CDR3 DNA: TGTGCCAGCAGCTTGATGGGACAGCCAGTCTACGAGCAGTACTTC
D gene: NA; V gene: TRBV11-3; J gene: TRBJ2-2; clone size: NA; CDR3 protein: CASSPYQGGGTGELFF; CDR3 DNA: TGTGCCAGCAGCCCATATCAGGGGGGAGGCACCGGGGAGCTGTTTTTT
D gene: NA; V gene: TRBV25-1; J gene: TRBJ2-7; clone size: NA; CDR3 protein: CASSGGWAEATYEQYF; CDR3 DNA: TGTGCCAGCAGTGGGGGATGGGCGGAGGCGACCTACGAGCAGTACTTC
D gene: TRBD2; V gene: TRBV5-4; J gene: TRBJ2-7; clone size: NA; CDR3 protein: CASRVAGAPYEQYF; CDR3 DNA: TGTGCCAGCAGAGTAGCGGGGGCTCCCTACGAGCAGTACTTC
D gene: NA; V gene: TRBV28; J gene: TRBJ1-2; clone size: NA; CDR3 protein: CASSAYDYGYTF; CDR3 DNA: TGTGCCAGCAGTGCATACGACTATGGCTACACCTTC
D gene: NA; V gene: TRBV7-8; J gene: TRBJ2-7; clone size: NA; CDR3 protein: CASSLDARTSSYEQYF; CDR3 DNA: TGTGCCAGCAGCTTAGATGCGCGGACAAGCTCCTACGAGCAGTACTTC
D gene: TRBD1; V gene: TRBV5-6; J gene: TRBJ1-6; clone size: many; CDR3 protein: CASSYRGTSYNSPLHF; CDR3 DNA: TGTGCCAGCAGCTACAGGGGGACCTCCTATAATTCACCCCTCCACTTT
D gene: TRBD2; V gene: TRBV7-2; J gene: TRBJ2-7; clone size: NA; CDR3 protein: CASSSKTSGGHSSYEQYF; CDR3 DNA: TGTGCCAGCAGCTCTAAGACTAGCGGGGGCCACAGCTCCTACGAGCAGTACTTC
D gene: TRBD1; V gene: TRBV6-5; J gene: TRBJ1-2; clone size: NA; CDR3 protein: CASRGDRNYGYTF; CDR3 DNA: TGTGCCAGCAGAGGGGACAGGAACTATGGCTACACCTTC
D gene: NA; V gene: TRBV29-1; J gene: TRBJ1-1; clone size: NA; CDR3 protein: CSVHKPSQGKAFF; CDR3 DNA: TGCAGCGTTCATAAGCCCTCACAGGGCAAGGCTTTCTTT
D gene: NA; V gene: TRBV23-1; J gene: TRBJ1-1; clone size: NA; CDR3 protein: CASRLRPGENTEAFF; CDR3 DNA: TGCGCCAGCCGTCTGAGGCCAGGGGAGAACACTGAAGCTTTCTTT
D gene: NA; V gene: TRBV7-2; J gene: TRBJ2-7; clone size: NA; CDR3 protein: CASSFDNYEQYF; CDR3 DNA: TGTGCCAGCAGCTTCGACAACTACGAGCAGTACTTC
D gene: TRBD1; V gene: TRBV7-9; J gene: TRBJ1-4; clone size: NA; CDR3 protein: CASSSSGQGSEKLFF; CDR3 DNA: TGTGCCAGCAGCTCCTCGGGACAGGGGAGCGAAAAACTGTTTTTT
D gene: NA; V gene: TRBV7-9; J gene: TRBJ1-2; clone size: NA; CDR3 protein: CASSLDWGGDYGYTF; CDR3 DNA: TGTGCCAGCAGCTTAGATTGGGGCGGAGACTATGGCTACACCTTC
D gene: NA; V gene: TRBV7-2; J gene: TRBJ1-3; clone size: NA; CDR3 protein: CASSPSGNSGNTIYF; CDR3 DNA: TGTGCCAGCAGCCCGTCGGGGAACTCTGGAAACACCATATATTTT
D gene: TRBD1; V gene: TRBV7-8; J gene: TRBJ1-1; clone size: NA; CDR3 protein: CASSPGTVEAFF; CDR3 DNA: TGTGCCAGCAGCCCCGGGACAGTCGAAGCTTTCTTT
D gene: NA; V gene: TRBV28; J gene: TRBJ1-6; clone size: NA; CDR3 protein: CASSLAVRAHFVHSPLHF; CDR3 DNA: TGTGCCAGCAGTTTGGCCGTGCGGGCCCATTTCGTCCATTCACCCCTCCACTTT
D gene: TRBD2; V gene: TRBV28; J gene: TRBJ2-7; clone size: once; CDR3 protein: CASSGGLAGGLPSYEQYF; CDR3 DNA: TGTGCCAGCAGTGGGGGACTAGCGGGGGGGCTCCCCTCCTACGAGCAGTACTTC
D gene: NA; V gene: TRBV11-2; J gene: TRBJ2-7; clone size: NA; CDR3 protein: CASSSQTYEQYF; CDR3 DNA: TGTGCCAGCAGCTCTCAAACGTACGAGCAGTACTTC
D gene: NA; V gene: TRBV9; J gene: TRBJ2-7; clone size: NA; CDR3 protein: CASSATQDEQYF; CDR3 DNA: TGTGCCAGCAGCGCGACGCAGGACGAGCAGTACTTC
D gene: NA; V gene: TRBV5-6; J gene: TRBJ2-1; clone size: NA; CDR3 protein: CASSLAGSNEQFF; CDR3 DNA: TGTGCCAGCAGCTTGGCCGGGTCCAATGAGCAGTTCTTC
D gene: NA; V gene: TRBV7-9; J gene: TRBJ2-7; clone size: few; CDR3 protein: CASSKPTSGEQYF; CDR3 DNA: TGTGCCAGCAGCAAACCCACTTCTGGGGAGCAGTACTTC
D gene: TRBD1; V gene: TRBV6-6; J gene: TRBJ1-6; clone size: NA; CDR3 protein: CASDSPDRGTNSPLHF; CDR3 DNA: TGTGCCAGCGACTCCCCGGACAGGGGTACGAATTCACCCCTCCACTTT
D gene: NA; V gene: TRBV27; J gene: TRBJ2-5; clone size: NA; CDR3 protein: CASSLATGLQETQYF; CDR3 DNA: TGTGCCAGCAGTTTGGCAACGGGGCTCCAAGAGACCCAGTACTTC
D gene: NA; V gene: TRBV5-1; J gene: TRBJ2-1; clone size: NA; CDR3 protein: CASSLVESTYNEQFF; CDR3 DNA: TGCGCCAGCAGCTTGGTCGAGAGTACCTACAATGAGCAGTTCTTC
D gene: NA; V gene: TRBV4-3; J gene: TRBJ1-1; clone size: NA; CDR3 protein: CASSQDQEGPNTEAFF; CDR3 DNA: TGCGCCAGCAGCCAAGATCAGGAAGGGCCGAACACTGAAGCTTTCTTT
D gene: NA; V gene: TRBV29-1; J gene: TRBJ2-7; clone size: NA; CDR3 protein: CSVEVPDISYEQYF; CDR3 DNA: TGCAGCGTTGAAGTACCCGACATCAGCTACGAGCAGTACTTC
D gene: TRBD2; V gene: TRBV28; J gene: TRBJ2-5; clone size: NA; CDR3 protein: CASSSPLAEYQETQYF; CDR3 DNA: TGTGCCAGCAGTTCCCCACTAGCGGAATACCAAGAGACCCAGTACTTC
D gene: NA; V gene: TRBV7-9; J gene: TRBJ1-2; clone size: NA; CDR3 protein: CASSLSDGYTF; CDR3 DNA: TGTGCCAGCAGCTTGTCGGATGGCTACACCTTC